Following are 30 T cell receptor beta chains from one sample sequenced in a study of blood T cell repertoires in COVID-19. Sequencing was performed with immunoSEQ multiplex PCR; in TCRdb, only in-frame clones are kept and a portion is missing. The sample has about 150,000 clones; around 80% are singletons. Sequencing input: PBMCs or T cells enriched from blood (not recorded which). All receptors come from a man aged 45-60 years who had recovered from COVID-19.

The chain has TRBV5-4 and TRBJ2-3; 8 bases fit TRBD2. V lost 4 bases, J lost 4 bases, and 5 bases stayed unmatched. The CDR3 runs 14 residues. Germline loops: CDR1 SGHNT, CDR2 YYREEE (reference sequence). CDR3 region: CASSTGGAADTQYF. The CDR3 nucleotides read TGTGCCAGCAGCACCGGGGGGGCGGCAGATACGCAGTATTTT. The complete variable domain, with remaining parts taken from reference TRBV5-4 and TRBJ2-3, reads ETGVTQSPTHLIKTRGQQVTLRCSSQSGHNTVSWYQQALGQGPQFIFQYYREEENGRGNFPPRFSGLQFPNYSSELNVNALELDDSALYLCASSTGGAADTQYFGPGTRLTVL.

The chain has TRBV6-1 and TRBJ1-3; D is undetermined. Germline V gene sequence: CDR1 MNHNS, CDR2 SASEGT. CDR3 length equals 16 residues. The V end lost 4 bases, the J end lost 0 bases, and 13 bases lay between the germline ends. Written as DNA, the CDR3 is TGTGCCAGCAGTGCTTCAGGTTTGTTCTCTGGAAACACCATATATTTT. Protein sequence: CASSASGLFSGNTIYF.

This chain links TRBV9 with TRBJ1-3; D perhaps matches TRBD1 (5 bases). Germline V CDR1 and CDR2: SGDLS, YYNGEE. The CDR3 loop spans 18 amino acids. V lost 0 bases, J lost 4 bases, and 20 bases lay in between. Here the CDR3 reads CASSVEKGAERMGNTIYF. DNA for the CDR3: TGTGCCAGCAGCGTAGAGAAAGGGGCAGAAAGGATGGGAAACACCATATATTTT.

The chain carries TRBV2 and TRBJ1-5; TRBD1 aligns across 10 bases. Losses at the gene ends were 6 bases for V and 0 bases for J; bases not matched to a gene: 5. The CDR3 runs to 16 residues. Germline values: CDR1 SNHLY, CDR2 FYNNEI. DNA for the CDR3: TGTGCCAGCAGCCGGACAGGGGGGGATAGCAATCAGCCCCAGCATTTT. It yields the protein CASSRTGGDSNQPQHF.

The chain recombines TRBV2 with TRBJ1-1; 7 nucleotides agree with TRBD1. CDR3 length: 16 amino acids. The V and J ends lost 6 bases and 1 base, in that order; junction bases with no gene match: 11. From germline, CDR1 is SNHLY and CDR2 FYNNEI. CDR3 loop: CASSPNTGVSNTEAFF. In nucleotides, the CDR3 is TGTGCCAGCAGCCCGAACACAGGGGTTTCGAACACTGAAGCTTTCTTT.

This chain joins TRBV7-9 and TRBJ2-3; 7 bases map to TRBD2. Germline loops: CDR1 SEHNR, CDR2 FQNEAQ (reference sequence). V lost 1 base, J lost 7 bases, and 11 bases stayed unmatched. The CDR3 has 16 residues. The CDR3 DNA is TGTGCCAGCAGCTTAGATACCGCAGGGAGGGGATATACGCAGTATTTT. It yields the protein CASSLDTAGRGYTQYF.

The chain is built from TRBV9 and TRBJ2-4; D possibly corresponds to TRBD2 (5 bases). The germline V gene has CDR1 SGDLS and CDR2 YYNGEE. CDR3 length: 13 residues. Trimming took off 3 bases at V and 9 bases at J, with 13 bases between the two ends. The CDR3 sequence: CASSAEGRGIQYF. CDR3 nucleotide sequence: TGTGCCAGCAGCGCAGAAGGACGGGGCATTCAGTACTTC.

The chain couples TRBV7-2 to TRBJ2-4, with 11 nucleotides matching TRBD2. The CDR3 is 14 amino acids. V dropped 3 bases and J dropped 10; count of bases not matched to a gene: 5. Germline lookup yields CDR1 SGHTA and CDR2 FQGNSA. The CDR3 reads CASSFTSGGAIQYF. The CDR3 DNA sequence: TGTGCCAGCAGCTTCACTAGCGGGGGTGCTATTCAGTACTTC.

The chain is built from TRBV7-2 and TRBJ1-4; 12 nucleotides line up with TRBD1. V shed 5 bases, J shed 7 bases, and the junction held 2 bases outside the gene matches. Germline V gene lookup returns CDR1 SGHTA and CDR2 FQGNSA. The CDR3 loop spans 14 amino acids. The CDR3: CASSKGQGAEKLFF. CDR3 nucleotides: TGTGCCAGCAGCAAGGGACAGGGGGCTGAAAAACTGTTTTTT.

The CDR3 DNA is TGTGCCAGCAGCTTGGTGGCAGGGGATACTAATTCACCCCTCCACTTT. Encoded protein: CASSLVAGDTNSPLHF. The genes are TRBV5-6 and TRBJ1-6; possible D gene TRBD1, 6 bases. Between the trimmed V and J ends, which lost 0 bases and 6 bases, there was a span of 13 bases. CDR3 length: 16 amino acids. Germline CDR1 reads SGHDT; CDR2 reads YYEEEE.

V gene TRBV4-1 combines with J gene TRBJ1-1, with D unclear. Germline-derived CDR1 and CDR2 are MGHRA and YSYEKL. This CDR3 is built from 12 residues. V lost 1 base and J 7 bases, leaving 7 bases between the germline ends. For the CDR3, the DNA is TGCGCCAGCAGCCAAGGGGCCAGTGAAGCTTTCTTT. Translating gives CASSQGASEAFF.

This chain joins TRBV11-3 and TRBJ2-5, with 9 nucleotides matching TRBD1. CDR3 length: 18 residues. V shed 4 bases and J 2 bases; nucleotides not matched to a gene: 14. From germline, CDR1 is SGHNT and CDR2 YENEEA. The DNA of the CDR3 is TGTGCCAGCAGCTCCGGGACAGGGATTAAACCACCACAAGAGACCCAGTACTTC. It codes for CASSSGTGIKPPQETQYF.

This chain links TRBV2 with TRBJ2-1; TRBD2 matches 15 bases. Germline V gene sequence: CDR1 SNHLY, CDR2 FYNNEI. The V segment lost 6 bases and the J segment 9 bases; nucleotides outside the gene matches: 3. CDR3 length: 14 amino acids. The CDR3 spells CASRGLAGGGEQFF. The CDR3, as DNA: TGTGCCAGCAGGGGACTAGCGGGGGGTGGTGAGCAGTTCTTC.

V is TRBV9 and J is TRBJ2-2; a possible D gene is TRBD1 (5 bases). CDR1 is SGDLS and CDR2 is YYNGEE in the germline V gene. The CDR3 is 15 residues long. V was trimmed by 0 bases and J by 8 bases, leaving 14 bases between them. The CDR3 is CASSVDATARGELFF. In nucleotides, the CDR3 is TGTGCCAGCAGCGTAGACGCGACAGCCCGGGGGGAGCTGTTTTTT.

V gene TRBV7-8 combines with J gene TRBJ2-7; 8 bases are shared with TRBD1. The CDR3 has 15 residues. Germline lookup yields CDR1 SGHVS and CDR2 FQNEAQ. V trimming: 2 bases; J trimming: 0 bases; junction bases outside the gene matches: 3. In DNA, the CDR3 is TGTGCCAGCAGCTTAAATACAGGGGGCTCCTACGAGCAGTACTTC. Translating gives CASSLNTGGSYEQYF.

V and J are TRBV24-1 and TRBJ2-1; TRBD1 agrees at 10 bases. Germline-derived CDR1 and CDR2 are KGHDR and SFDVKD. CDR3 length equals 15 residues. V trimming: 4 bases; J trimming: 7 bases; junction bases outside the gene matches: 6. The CDR3 DNA sequence: TGTGCCACCAGTGACACGGGACAGGGGTGGAATGAGCAGTTCTTC. This sequence encodes CATSDTGQGWNEQFF.

Notes on this clone: The junction differs from germline at one of its ends, possibly a read error. The CDR3 DNA sequence: TGTGCCAGCAGCCGCTGGGGCTACGATGAGCAGTTCTTC. Residues: CASSRWGYDEQFF. The chain has TRBV13 and TRBJ2-1; weak D call: TRBD1 (5 bases). CDR1 and CDR2 from the germline V gene are PRHDT and FYEKMQ (reference sequence). The CDR3 is 13 residues long.

This chain joins TRBV3-1 (or the pseudogene TRBV3-2) and TRBJ2-7; TRBD1 matches 8 bases. V lost 4 bases, J lost 3 bases, and 8 bases stayed unmatched. The CDR3 loop spans 15 amino acids. Germline V gene data show CDR1 as LGHDT and CDR2 as YNNKEL (reference sequence). CDR3 sequence: CASSPWTGPNYEQYF. CDR3 sequence (DNA): TGTGCCAGCAGCCCATGGACAGGGCCCAACTACGAGCAGTACTTC.

This clone was recorded once. The chain combines TRBV9 with TRBJ2-5; the match to TRBD2 covers 7 bases. Per germline, CDR1 SGDLS and CDR2 YYNGEE. V was clipped by 3 bases and J by 10 bases; unmatched bases: 12. The CDR3 runs 14 residues. In nucleotides, the CDR3 is TGTGCCAGCAGCGGGACGAGCGGGGCCCCCCTCCAGTACTTC. Amino acids: CASSGTSGAPLQYF.

The chain employs TRBV5-1 and TRBJ1-2; D possibly corresponds to TRBD1 (6 bases). Germline V gene lookup returns CDR1 SGHRS and CDR2 YFSETQ. CDR3 length: 13 amino acids. Trimming removed 7 bases at V and 2 bases at J, with 12 bases between. CDR3 in amino acids: CASGRDINYGYTF. Written as DNA, the CDR3 is TGCGCCAGCGGCCGGGACATAAACTATGGCTACACCTTC.

In its sample, this clone was seen a few times. DNA for the CDR3: TGTGCCAGCAGACAAGCGGGCCCCAGCACAGATACGCAGTATTTT. It codes for CASRQAGPSTDTQYF. J is TRBJ2-3 and V is TRBV6-5; the D gene is possibly TRBD2 (6 bases). The CDR3 loop spans 15 amino acids. Trimming left V 6 bases short and J 0 bases short, with 13 bases between. Germline V gene data show CDR1 as MNHEY and CDR2 as SVGAGI.

The chain is built from TRBV29-1 and TRBJ1-4; 8 nucleotides line up with TRBD1. V was clipped by 2 bases and J by 7 bases; unmatched bases: 6. From germline, CDR1 is SQVTM and CDR2 ANQGSEA. This CDR3 comprises 14 residues. CDR3: CSVEYRGNGEKLFF. The CDR3 DNA reads as TGCAGCGTTGAATACAGGGGGAATGGTGAAAAACTGTTTTTT.

This clone ranks as large. V is TRBV5-1 and J is TRBJ2-3, with TRBD2 matching over 10 bases. The germline gives CDR1 SGHRS, CDR2 YFSETQ. V lost 0 bases, J lost 2 bases, and 3 bases stayed unmatched. The CDR3 covers 16 residues. This CDR3 is CASSLGAGGLTDTQYF. The DNA for the CDR3 is TGCGCCAGCAGCTTGGGAGCGGGGGGGCTCACAGATACGCAGTATTTT.

The rearrangement joins TRBV6-6 to TRBJ1-4; 8 bases are shared with TRBD1. Germline V gives CDR1 MNHNY, CDR2 SVGAGI (reference sequence). The V segment lost 7 bases and the J segment 7 bases; nucleotides outside the gene matches: 5. The CDR3 is made up of 13 amino acids. Written as DNA, the CDR3 is TGTGCCAGCATTGACAGGGGAGGTGAAAAACTGTTTTTT. Translating it yields CASIDRGGEKLFF.

This chain joins TRBV5-1 and TRBJ1-2, with D possibly TRBD1 on 6 matching bases. Germline CDR1 and CDR2: SGHRS and YFSETQ. The germline V and J ends were trimmed by 4 bases and 1 base, with 11 bases remaining between them. The CDR3 contains 14 residues. The CDR3 DNA reads TGCGCCAGCAGCGAGACAGGTCTTAACTATGGCTACACCTTC. As protein: CASSETGLNYGYTF.

This chain connects TRBV18 to TRBJ2-7; 10 nucleotides line up with TRBD1. J lost 2 bases, V lost 8 bases, and 6 bases had no gene match. The CDR3 consists of 14 residues. CDR1 KGHSH and CDR2 LQKENI come from the germline V gene. CDR3 loop: CASRDRGQAYEQYF. The CDR3 nucleotides are TGTGCCAGCCGGGACAGGGGCCAGGCCTACGAGCAGTACTTC.

CDR3 nucleotide sequence: TGCAGCGTTGCTTCAGGGGTCACTGAAGCTTTCTTT. This translates into CSVASGVTEAFF. The chain employs TRBV29-1 and TRBJ1-1; D perhaps matches TRBD1 (6 bases). The germline gives CDR1 SQVTM, CDR2 ANQGSEA. CDR3 length equals 12 residues. Trimming left V 4 bases short and J 4 bases short, with 10 bases between.

V usage is TRBV18 and J usage is TRBJ1-2, with a possible D match to TRBD1 (6 bases). The CDR3 covers 13 residues. V was shortened by 2 bases and J by 7 bases, with 11 bases between the two germline ends. From germline, CDR1 is KGHSH and CDR2 LQKENI. CDR3 nucleotide sequence: TGTGCCAGCTCACCAGGGCCAGGGGCTGGCTACACCTTC. Its translation is CASSPGPGAGYTF. Full variable domain (missing parts from reference TRBV18 and TRBJ1-2): NAGVMQNPRHLVRRRGQEARLRCSPMKGHSHVYWYRQLPEEGLKFMVYLQKENIIDESGMPKERFSAEFPKEGPSILRIQQVVRGDSAAYFCASSPGPGAGYTFGSGTRLTVV.

This clone was observed a few times. The J gene is TRBJ1-1, the V gene TRBV9, with a tentative D call TRBD1 (5 bases). Trimming shortened V by 0 bases and J by 4 bases, and 13 bases separated the two germline ends. The germline V gene has CDR1 SGDLS and CDR2 YYNGEE. The CDR3 spans 15 residues. This CDR3 is CASSVEQGRGTEAFF. CDR3 sequence (DNA): TGTGCCAGCAGCGTAGAGCAGGGCCGTGGCACTGAAGCTTTCTTT.

This clone has a handful of counts. This CDR3 reads CASSADSGYTF. Here the CDR3 DNA reads TGTGCCAGCAGTGCGGATTCTGGCTACACCTTC. The rearrangement links TRBV6-6 to TRBJ1-2; the D is unclear. Germline values: CDR1 MNHNY, CDR2 SVGAGI (reference sequence). There are 11 residues in the CDR3. Trimming left V 5 bases short and J 7 bases short, with 8 bases between.